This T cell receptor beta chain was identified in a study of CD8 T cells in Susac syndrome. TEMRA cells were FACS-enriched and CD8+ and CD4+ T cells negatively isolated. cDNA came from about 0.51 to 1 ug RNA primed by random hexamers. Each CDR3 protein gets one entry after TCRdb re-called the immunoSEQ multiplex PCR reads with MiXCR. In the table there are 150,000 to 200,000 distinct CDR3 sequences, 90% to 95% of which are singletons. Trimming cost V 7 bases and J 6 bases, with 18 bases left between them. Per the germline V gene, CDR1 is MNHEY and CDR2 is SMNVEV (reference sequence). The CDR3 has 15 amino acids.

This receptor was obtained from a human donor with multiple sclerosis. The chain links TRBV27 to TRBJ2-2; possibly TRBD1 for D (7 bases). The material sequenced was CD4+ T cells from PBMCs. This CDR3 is CASKYGAGGPGELFF. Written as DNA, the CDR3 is TGTGCCAGCAAATACGGGGCAGGGGGGCCCGGGGAGCTGTTTTTT.